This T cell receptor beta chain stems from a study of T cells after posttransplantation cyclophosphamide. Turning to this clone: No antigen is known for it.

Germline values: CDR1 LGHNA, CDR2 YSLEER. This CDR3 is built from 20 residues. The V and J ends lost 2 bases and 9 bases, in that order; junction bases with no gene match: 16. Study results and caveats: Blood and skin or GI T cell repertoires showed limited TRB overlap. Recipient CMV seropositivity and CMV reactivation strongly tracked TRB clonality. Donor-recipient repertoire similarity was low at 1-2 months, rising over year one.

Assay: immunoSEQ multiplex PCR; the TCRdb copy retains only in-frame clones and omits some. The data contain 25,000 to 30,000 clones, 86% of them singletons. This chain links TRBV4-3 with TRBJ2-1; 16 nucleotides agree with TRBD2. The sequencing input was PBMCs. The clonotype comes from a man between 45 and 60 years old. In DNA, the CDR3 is TGCGCCAGCAGCCAATGGGTGGGGACTAGCGGGGGGGCCCGTCCTGGTGAGCAGTTCTTC. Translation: CASSQWVGTSGGARPGEQFF.